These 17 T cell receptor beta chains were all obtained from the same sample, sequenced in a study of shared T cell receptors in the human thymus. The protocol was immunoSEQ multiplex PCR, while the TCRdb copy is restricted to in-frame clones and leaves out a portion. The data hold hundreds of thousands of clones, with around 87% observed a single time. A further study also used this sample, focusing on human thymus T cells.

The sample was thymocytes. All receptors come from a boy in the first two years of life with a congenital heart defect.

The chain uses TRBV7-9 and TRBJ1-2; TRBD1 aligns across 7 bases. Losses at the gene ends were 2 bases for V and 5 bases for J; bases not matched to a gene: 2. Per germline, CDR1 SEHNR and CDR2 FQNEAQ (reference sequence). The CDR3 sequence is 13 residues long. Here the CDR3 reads CASSLQGGYGYTF. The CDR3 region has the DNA TGTGCCAGCAGCTTACAGGGGGGTTATGGCTACACCTTC.

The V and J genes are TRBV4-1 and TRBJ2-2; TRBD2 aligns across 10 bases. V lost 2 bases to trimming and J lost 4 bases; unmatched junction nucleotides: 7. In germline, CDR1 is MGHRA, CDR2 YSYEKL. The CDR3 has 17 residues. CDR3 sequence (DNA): TGCGCCAGCAGCCAAACTTCTAGCGGGAGAGCCACCGGGGAGCTGTTTTTT. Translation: CASSQTSSGRATGELFF.

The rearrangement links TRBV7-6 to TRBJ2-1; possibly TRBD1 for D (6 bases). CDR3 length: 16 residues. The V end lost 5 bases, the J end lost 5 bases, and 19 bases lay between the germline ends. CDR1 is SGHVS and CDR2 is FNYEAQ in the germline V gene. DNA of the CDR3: TGTGCCAGCAGCAACCGCTCCTCGACAGGCAACAATGAGCAGTTCTTC. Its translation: CASSNRSSTGNNEQFF.

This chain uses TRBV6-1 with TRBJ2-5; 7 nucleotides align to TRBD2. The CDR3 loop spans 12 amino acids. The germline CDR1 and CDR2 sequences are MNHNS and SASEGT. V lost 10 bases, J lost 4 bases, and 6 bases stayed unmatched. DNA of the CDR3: TGTGCCACCTTGCGGGGGAGAGAGACCCAGTACTTC. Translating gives CATLRGRETQYF.

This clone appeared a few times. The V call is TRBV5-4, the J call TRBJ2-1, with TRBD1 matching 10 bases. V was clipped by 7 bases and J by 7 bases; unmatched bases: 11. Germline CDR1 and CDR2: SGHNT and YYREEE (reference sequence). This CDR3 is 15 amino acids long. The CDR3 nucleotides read TGTGCCAGCCCCCCGCCCGGGACAGGGGAAAATGAGCAGTTCTTC. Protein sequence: CASPPPGTGENEQFF.

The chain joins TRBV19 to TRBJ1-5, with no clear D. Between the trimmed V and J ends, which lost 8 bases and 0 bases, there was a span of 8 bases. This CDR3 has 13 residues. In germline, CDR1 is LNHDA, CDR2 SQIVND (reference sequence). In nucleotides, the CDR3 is TGTGCCAGTGGGAGGGATAGCAATCAGCCCCAGCATTTT. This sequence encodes CASGRDSNQPQHF.

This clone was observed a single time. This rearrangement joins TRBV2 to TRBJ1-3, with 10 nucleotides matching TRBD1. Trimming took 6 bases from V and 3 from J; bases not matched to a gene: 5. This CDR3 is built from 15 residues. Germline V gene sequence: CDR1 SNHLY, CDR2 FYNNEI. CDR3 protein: CASSPGQGSGNTIYF. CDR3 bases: TGTGCCAGCAGCCCGGGACAGGGGAGTGGAAACACCATATATTTT.

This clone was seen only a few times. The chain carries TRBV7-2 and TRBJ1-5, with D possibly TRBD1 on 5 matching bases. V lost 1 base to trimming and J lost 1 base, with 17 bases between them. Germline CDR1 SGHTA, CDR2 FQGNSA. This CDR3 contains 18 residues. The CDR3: CASSLGAPQADSNQPQHF. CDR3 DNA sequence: TGTGCCAGCAGCTTAGGCGCCCCACAGGCGGACAGCAATCAGCCCCAGCATTTT.

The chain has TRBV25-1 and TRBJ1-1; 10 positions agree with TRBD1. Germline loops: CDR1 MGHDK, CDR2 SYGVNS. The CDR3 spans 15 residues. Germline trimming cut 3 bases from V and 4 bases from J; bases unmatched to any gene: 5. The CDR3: CASSEGQGMGTEAFF. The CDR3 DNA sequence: TGTGCCAGCAGTGAGGGACAGGGGATGGGCACTGAAGCTTTCTTT.

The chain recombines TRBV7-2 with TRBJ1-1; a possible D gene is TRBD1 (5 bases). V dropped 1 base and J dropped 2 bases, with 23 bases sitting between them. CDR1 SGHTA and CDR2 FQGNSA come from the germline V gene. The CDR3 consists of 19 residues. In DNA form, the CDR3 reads TGTGCCAGCAGCTTAGAGAGGAAAGGATGGGCGACAGAAAACACTGAAGCTTTCTTT. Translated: CASSLERKGWATENTEAFF.

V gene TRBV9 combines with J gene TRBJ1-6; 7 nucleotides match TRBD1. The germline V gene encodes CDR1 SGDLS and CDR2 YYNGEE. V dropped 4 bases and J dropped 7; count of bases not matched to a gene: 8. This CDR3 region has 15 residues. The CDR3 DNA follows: TGTGCCAGCAGCCCGGGGGGGGACAGAAATTCACCCCTCCACTTT. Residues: CASSPGGDRNSPLHF.

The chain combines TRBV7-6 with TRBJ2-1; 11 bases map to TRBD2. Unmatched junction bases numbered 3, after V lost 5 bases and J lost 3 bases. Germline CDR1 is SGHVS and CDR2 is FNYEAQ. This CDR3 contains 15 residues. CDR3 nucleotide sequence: TGTGCCAGCAGCCAACTAGCGGGGGTCTACAATGAGCAGTTCTTC. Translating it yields CASSQLAGVYNEQFF.

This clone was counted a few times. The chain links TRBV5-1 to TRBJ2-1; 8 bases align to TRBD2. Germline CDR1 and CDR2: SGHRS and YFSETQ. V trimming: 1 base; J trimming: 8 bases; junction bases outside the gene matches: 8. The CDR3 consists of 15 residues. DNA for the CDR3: TGCGCCAGCAGCTTGTGGCCGCGGGAGGAATATGAGCAGTTCTTC. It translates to CASSLWPREEYEQFF.

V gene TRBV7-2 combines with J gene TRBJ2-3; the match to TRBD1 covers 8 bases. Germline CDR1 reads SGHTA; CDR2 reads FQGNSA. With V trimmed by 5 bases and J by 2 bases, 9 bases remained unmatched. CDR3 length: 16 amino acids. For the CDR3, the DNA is TGTGCCAGCAGCACCGACAGGGGTGGAGACACAGATACGCAGTATTTT. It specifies CASSTDRGGDTDTQYF. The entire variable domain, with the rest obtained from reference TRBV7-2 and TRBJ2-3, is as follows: GAGVSQSPSNKVTEKGKDVELRCDPISGHTALYWYRQSLGQGLEFLIYFQGNSAPDKSGLPSDRFSAERTGGSVSTLTIQRTQQEDSAVYLCASSTDRGGDTDTQYFGPGTRLTVL.

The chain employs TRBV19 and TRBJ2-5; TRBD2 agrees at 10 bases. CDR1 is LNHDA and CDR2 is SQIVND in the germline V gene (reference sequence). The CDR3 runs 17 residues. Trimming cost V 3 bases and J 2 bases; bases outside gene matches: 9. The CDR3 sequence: CASSIGLAVVLQETQYF. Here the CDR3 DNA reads TGTGCCAGTAGTATCGGACTAGCGGTTGTTCTTCAAGAGACCCAGTACTTC.

CDR3 nucleotides: TGCGCCAGCTCAGGACATATAAACACTGAAGCTTTCTTT. It encodes CASSGHINTEAFF. The V gene is TRBV10-1, the J gene TRBJ1-1; a weak D match, TRBD1 (5 bases). There are 13 residues in the CDR3. Trimming left V 8 bases short and J 2 bases short, with 12 bases between. From germline, CDR1 is WNHNN and CDR2 SYGVQD (reference sequence).

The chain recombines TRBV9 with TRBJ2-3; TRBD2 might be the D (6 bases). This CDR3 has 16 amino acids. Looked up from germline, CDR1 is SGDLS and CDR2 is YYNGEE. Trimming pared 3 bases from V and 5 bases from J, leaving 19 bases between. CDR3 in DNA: TGTGCCAGCAGCGCGGCCCCGGGGGAGCGGAGAGATACGCAGTATTTT. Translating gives CASSAAPGERRDTQYF.